This section outlines one TCR beta chain sequence together with its context. As yet, its antigen is unknown. Some clones are missing from TCRdb's copy, which holds only in-frame ones; the method was immunoSEQ multiplex PCR. Altogether 40,000 to 60,000 clones are present, around 80% being singletons, with the ten largest covering approximately 0.78%. The record originates from a study of memory CD4+ T cells and cytomegalovirus serostatus. Turning to the study itself: Donors were healthy Belgian adults, under 10 CMV seropositive and some 24 seronegative. Study-wide findings and caveats: CD4+ memory repertoires contained 67 of 164 reported CMV TCRbeta sequences.

Single viable CD3+CD4+CD8-CD45RO+ cells were sorted as the memory CD4+ T cells. Sample: memory CD4+ T cells from blood. The source of this sequence is an adult in good health and CMV-seronegative.

CDR3 in DNA: TGTGCCAGCAGGAGTCCGACCCTCGAGGGACTCGAGCAGTACTTC. Its protein product is CASRSPTLEGLEQYF. The chain employs TRBV25-1 and TRBJ2-7; the D gene is possibly TRBD2 (6 bases). The CDR3 is made up of 15 amino acids. Trimming took off 6 bases at V and 6 bases at J, with 21 bases between the two ends. Germline V gene lookup returns CDR1 MGHDK and CDR2 SYGVNS.